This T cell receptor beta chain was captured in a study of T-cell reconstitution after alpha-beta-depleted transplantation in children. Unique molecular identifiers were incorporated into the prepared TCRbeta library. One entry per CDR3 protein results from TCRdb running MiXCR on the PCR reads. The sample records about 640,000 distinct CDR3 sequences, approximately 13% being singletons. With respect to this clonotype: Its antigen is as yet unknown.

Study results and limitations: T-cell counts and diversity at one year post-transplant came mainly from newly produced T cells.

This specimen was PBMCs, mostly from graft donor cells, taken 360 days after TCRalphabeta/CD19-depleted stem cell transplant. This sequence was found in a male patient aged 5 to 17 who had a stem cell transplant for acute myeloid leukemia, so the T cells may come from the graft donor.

The CDR3 loop is CASSQGAPSSYNEQFF. The CDR3 DNA reads TGTGCCAGCAGCCAAGGAGCCCCAAGCTCCTACAATGAGCAGTTCTTC. The chain recombines TRBV3-1 with TRBJ2-1; D unresolved. This CDR3 has 16 amino acids. The V gene lost 1 base and the J gene lost 0 bases, with 10 bases spanning the gap. Germline V CDR1 and CDR2: LGHDT, YNNKEL (reference sequence).